This T cell receptor beta chain originates from a study of cytomegalovirus exposure and HLA in healthy donors. Findings and caveats of the study: Fewer N-insertions than the approximately 700-donor mean were reportedly shown by an Asian-associated ancestry cluster in a later analysis. A few chains tied to CMV proved CMV antigen-specific in vitro.

Only one count was recorded for this clone. Its antigen remains unknown. It was with 60 Vbeta and 13 Jbeta primers that the PCR ran. Only in-frame clones appear in the TCRdb table, and some are missing; sequencing was by immunoSEQ multiplex PCR. Seen here are about 150,000 clones, around 59% observed once, and the top ten hold about 1.8%. V was cut by 3 bases and J by 4 bases, with 10 bases left in between. Germline V CDR1 and CDR2: LNHNV, YYDKDF (reference sequence). The CDR3 length is 15 residues. This chain joins TRBV15 and TRBJ2-6; unclear D gene. The source is a male donor in good health and CMV-seronegative. The sample was PBMCs. CDR3 loop: CATSSELGGANVLTF. CDR3 nucleotides: TGTGCCACCAGCAGCGAACTCGGGGGGGCCAACGTCCTGACTTTC.